This T cell receptor beta chain was profiled in a study of molecular identifiers for immune sequencing clone quantification. About the study: For replicates, RNA isolated from roughly 20,000 or 100,000 naive CD8 cells was divided into five portions, of which four were sequenced. Broader study findings: Clone sizes could be underestimated for highly expanded clones when identical TCR molecules share a barcode.

Sorting captured naive CD8 T cells as CD8+CD4-CCR7+CD45RA+. Germline V gene data show CDR1 as SGHNT and CDR2 as YYREEE (reference sequence). Trimming took off 4 bases at V and 1 base at J, with 12 bases between the two ends. This CDR3 has 14 residues. This clonotype was seen a handful of times. What it binds is unknown. Generation of bulk TCR libraries relied on previously described methods and listed TCR primers. TCRdb independently ran MiXCR on the PCR reads; one entry per CDR3 protein. The sample includes around 470,000 distinct CDR3 sequences, around 21% of them seen just once. This sequence joins TRBV5-4 and TRBJ2-7; weak D call: TRBD1 (6 bases). This TCR derives from a human donor in good health. Some libraries in this study had Jurkat cell RNA spiked in. The sequenced sample was naive CD8+ T cells from blood, with Jurkat cell RNA spiked in. Subset specified: FACS-sorted CD8+CD4-CCR7+CD45RA+ naive T cells. The CDR3 DNA is TGTGCCAGCAGCCCTGGGACACAATCCTACGAGCAGTACTTC. Encoded protein: CASSPGTQSYEQYF.